Following are 32 T cell receptor beta chains from one sample sequenced in a study of cytotoxic CD8 clonotypes in ibrutinib-treated CLL. The assay was immunoSEQ multiplex PCR, and TCRdb's table has in-frame clones only and misses some. The sample consists of roughly 180,000 clones, about 84% of them appearing once. The starting material was PBMCs, obtained after 24 months of ibrutinib treatment. The receptors come from a human donor with chronic lymphocytic leukemia.

The CDR3 spells CASSIGDSGSNQPQHF. As DNA, the CDR3 is TGCGCCAGCAGCATAGGGGACAGCGGGAGCAATCAGCCCCAGCATTTT. The gene calls are TRBV5-1 and TRBJ1-5; TRBD1 aligns across 7 bases. The germline V gene encodes CDR1 SGHRS and CDR2 YFSETQ. The length of the CDR3 is 16 residues. Trimming took 4 bases from V and 1 from J; bases not matched to a gene: 8.

This clone was seen a handful of times. The J gene is TRBJ1-1, the V gene TRBV7-9; D may be TRBD1 (5 bases). The CDR3 runs to 12 residues. Germline-derived CDR1 and CDR2 are SEHNR and FQNEAQ (reference sequence). Trimming stripped 0 bases from V and 7 bases from J, with 6 bases between. CDR3 DNA sequence: TGTGCCAGCAGCTTAGCGCAGGGTGAAGCTTTCTTT. Translated: CASSLAQGEAFF.

This chain uses TRBV7-2 with TRBJ2-1, with TRBD2 as a possible D gene (5 bases). The germline V gene encodes CDR1 SGHTA and CDR2 FQGNSA. CDR3 length: 16 amino acids. Trimming shortened V by 1 base and J by 9 bases, and 19 bases separated the two germline ends. DNA for the CDR3: TGTGCCAGCAGCTTAGGCGCCCGAGGGCAAGTAGGTGAGCAGTTCTTC. This codes for CASSLGARGQVGEQFF.

This chain uses TRBV4-2 with TRBJ2-3; tentative D call: TRBD2 (6 bases). The CDR3 has 18 residues. From germline, CDR1 is LGHNA and CDR2 YNFKEQ. V lost 3 bases and J lost 2, with 21 bases in between. The DNA of the CDR3 is TGTGCCAGCAGCCAGATTAAGGGGACTGGCACGACCACAGATACGCAGTATTTT. The encoded protein is CASSQIKGTGTTTDTQYF.

The gene calls are TRBV29-1 and TRBJ1-1; possibly TRBD1 for D (5 bases). This CDR3 spans 14 amino acids. Trimming pared 3 bases from V and 3 bases from J, leaving 14 bases between. Germline loops: CDR1 SQVTM, CDR2 ANQGSEA. CDR3: CSVDPGPYDTEAFF. The CDR3 nucleotides are TGCAGCGTTGATCCGGGGCCTTATGACACTGAAGCTTTCTTT. The entire variable domain, with the rest obtained from reference TRBV29-1 and TRBJ1-1, is as follows: SAVISQKPSRDICQRGTSLTIQCQVDSQVTMMFWYRQQPGQSLTLIATANQGSEATYESGFVIDKFPISRPNLTFSTLTVSNMSPEDSSIYLCSVDPGPYDTEAFFGQGTRLTVV.

The V call is TRBV18, the J call TRBJ1-5; 11 bases fit TRBD1. V was pared by 5 bases and J by 7 bases, with 4 bases of the junction left unmatched. Germline assignment: CDR1 KGHSH and CDR2 LQKENI. This CDR3 has 14 amino acids. This CDR3 is CASSRTGGGQPQHF. The CDR3 nucleotides read TGTGCCAGCTCAAGGACAGGGGGCGGACAGCCCCAGCATTTT.

The chain couples TRBV7-3 to TRBJ2-7; D remains unclear. Germline V CDR1 and CDR2: SGHTA, FQGTGA. CDR3 length: 14 residues. V was shortened by 3 bases and J by 1 base, with 10 bases between the two germline ends. The CDR3, as DNA: TGTGCCAGCAGCTTTAGGAAGGTTTCCTACGAGCAGTACTTC. Protein product: CASSFRKVSYEQYF.

This chain joins TRBV6-5 and TRBJ2-1; weak D call: TRBD2 (6 bases). Trimming took off 5 bases at V and 5 bases at J, with 13 bases between the two ends. The CDR3 runs 14 residues. Germline V CDR1 and CDR2: MNHEY, SVGAGI. DNA of the CDR3: TGTGCCAGCAGTCGGGACTTTTCCGACAATGAGCAGTTCTTC. It encodes CASSRDFSDNEQFF.

CDR3 amino acids: CASSSPPYTEAFF. CDR3 sequence (DNA): TGTGCCAGCAGCTCCCCCCCCTACACTGAAGCTTTCTTT. This chain uses TRBV7-2 with TRBJ1-1; D gene ambiguous. Trimming pared 4 bases from V and 3 bases from J, leaving 9 bases between. The germline V gene encodes CDR1 SGHTA and CDR2 FQGNSA. The CDR3 is made up of 13 amino acids. The full variable domain, in which reference TRBV7-2 and TRBJ1-1 provide the parts outside the CDR3, is GAGVSQSPSNKVTEKGKDVELRCDPISGHTALYWYRQSLGQGLEFLIYFQGNSAPDKSGLPSDRFSAERTGGSVSTLTIQRTQQEDSAVYLCASSSPPYTEAFFGQGTRLTVV.

The chain joins TRBV6-1 to TRBJ2-1, with no clear D. Trimming stripped 2 bases from V and 7 bases from J, with 12 bases between. The CDR3 length is 14 residues. CDR1 and CDR2 from the germline V gene are MNHNS and SASEGT. The CDR3, as DNA: TGTGCCAGCAGTGAAATTGTCTGGAAGAATGAGCAGTTCTTC. It specifies CASSEIVWKNEQFF.

The rearrangement uses TRBV5-5 and TRBJ1-2; D is possibly TRBD1 (5 bases). Germline V gene lookup returns CDR1 SGHKS and CDR2 YYEKEE (reference sequence). With 4 bases removed from V and 5 bases from J, the gap between germline ends came to 18 bases. This CDR3 is built from 15 residues. As DNA, the CDR3 is TGTGCCAGCAGCCCCAGGGACTTAGCCGTATATGGCTACACCTTC. This sequence encodes CASSPRDLAVYGYTF.

This clone was counted a few times. V and J are TRBV6-1 and TRBJ1-5; TRBD1 matches 8 bases. Germline CDR1 and CDR2: MNHNS and SASEGT. V lost 3 bases and J lost 4; bases outside the gene matches: 5. The CDR3 is made up of 15 amino acids. The CDR3 bases are TGTGCCAGCAGTGACGGACAGGGCCCAAATCAGCCCCAGCATTTT. This sequence encodes CASSDGQGPNQPQHF.

This rearrangement joins TRBV5-3 to TRBJ2-7; D uncertain. Being an ORF, TRBV5-3 has a function that is uncertain. Deletions cut 5 bases from V and 3 bases from J, with 9 bases between. This CDR3 is 12 amino acids long. CDR3: CARSASLYEQYF. DNA of the CDR3: TGTGCCAGAAGTGCCAGCCTCTACGAGCAGTACTTC.

The DNA for the CDR3 is TGTGCCAGCAGTTCCAGGGACGAAAAACTGTTTTTT. Residues: CASSSRDEKLFF. This chain links TRBV6-5 with TRBJ1-4; possible D gene TRBD1, 5 bases. The germline gives CDR1 MNHEY, CDR2 SVGAGI. V was trimmed by 4 bases and J by 8 bases, leaving 8 bases between them. The CDR3 is 12 residues long.

The sample holds a few counts of this clone. CDR3 coding DNA: TGTGCCAGCAGCCCCTACTGGTCTTTGGACAATGAGCAGTTCTTC. It translates to CASSPYWSLDNEQFF. The V gene is TRBV9, the J gene TRBJ2-1; no reliable D call. The CDR3 is made up of 15 amino acids. Trimming cost V 4 bases and J 5 bases, with 16 bases left between them. Germline lookup yields CDR1 SGDLS and CDR2 YYNGEE.

The chain employs TRBV7-2 and TRBJ1-6; 7 nucleotides align to TRBD1. Germline values: CDR1 SGHTA, CDR2 FQGNSA. V lost 3 bases, J lost 4 bases, and 9 bases stayed unmatched. The CDR3 is 17 residues long. CDR3 protein: CASSFADREVYNSPLHF. CDR3 coding DNA: TGTGCCAGCAGCTTTGCCGACAGGGAGGTATATAATTCACCCCTCCACTTT.

The chain joins TRBV29-1 to TRBJ1-1; D is unresolved. V shed 7 bases and J shed 1 base, with 7 bases lying between them. This CDR3 spans 11 amino acids. CDR1 and CDR2 from the germline V gene are SQVTM and ANQGSEA. The CDR3 spells CSALENTEAFF. The CDR3, as DNA: TGCAGCGCCTTAGAGAACACTGAAGCTTTCTTT.

CDR3 DNA: TGTGCCAGTAGTGTAGCTTGGAAGGACTCACCCCTCCACTTT. Encoded protein: CASSVAWKDSPLHF. The chain carries TRBV19 and TRBJ1-6, with D uncertain. V was trimmed by 5 bases and J by 10 bases, leaving 15 bases between them. CDR1 is LNHDA and CDR2 is SQIVND in the germline V gene (reference sequence). The CDR3 spans 14 residues.

V gene TRBV14 combines with J gene TRBJ1-1, with a possible D match to TRBD1 (5 bases). This CDR3 region has 14 residues. Trimming took off 4 bases at V and 6 bases at J, with 15 bases between the two ends. Germline V gene data show CDR1 as SGHDN and CDR2 as FVKESK. The CDR3 region has the DNA TGTGCCAGCAGCCGAGCCGTCTCGGGGGCTGAAGCTTTCTTT. Residues: CASSRAVSGAEAFF. Looking up the rest from reference TRBV14 and TRBJ1-1 gives the full variable domain: EAGVTQFPSHSVIEKGQTVTLRCDPISGHDNLYWYRRVMGKEIKFLLHFVKESKQDESGMPNNRFLAERTGGTYSTLKVQPAELEDSGVYFCASSRAVSGAEAFFGQGTRLTVV.

This clone appeared a single time. The V and J genes are TRBV11-3 and TRBJ2-2, with 8 bases lining up with TRBD2. The trim removed 0 bases at V and 4 bases at J, leaving 10 bases unmatched. The germline gives CDR1 SGHNT, CDR2 YENEEA. This CDR3 contains 18 residues. In DNA, the CDR3 is TGTGCCAGCAGCTTAGAGGGGCTAGCGGGTTCAAGCACCGGGGAGCTGTTTTTT. As protein: CASSLEGLAGSSTGELFF.

The rearrangement joins TRBV6-1 to TRBJ1-5, with D hard to call. Looked up from germline, CDR1 is MNHNS and CDR2 is SASEGT. The germline V and J ends were trimmed by 3 bases and 2 bases, with 8 bases remaining between them. There are 14 residues in the CDR3. CDR3 bases: TGTGCCAGCAGTGAGTCGCCGGGCAATCAGCCCCAGCATTTT. Translated, it gives CASSESPGNQPQHF.

The chain couples TRBV7-9 to TRBJ1-4; D unclear. The V and J ends lost 4 bases and 4 bases respectively, with 16 bases between them. The CDR3 loop spans 16 amino acids. Germline loops: CDR1 SEHNR, CDR2 FQNEAQ (reference sequence). CDR3 protein: CASSSSRGGNNEKLFF. CDR3 coding DNA: TGTGCCAGCAGCTCCTCTCGTGGAGGGAATAATGAAAAACTGTTTTTT.

This chain links TRBV2 with TRBJ1-1; D is undetermined. V lost 2 bases and J 0 bases, leaving 7 bases between the germline ends. The V gene's germline CDR1 is SNHLY and CDR2 FYNNEI. There are 14 residues in the CDR3. The CDR3 nucleotides read TGTGCCAGCAGTGAATGGTGGTTGAACACTGAAGCTTTCTTT. Encoded protein: CASSEWWLNTEAFF.

This chain uses TRBV27 with TRBJ1-2, with D perhaps matching TRBD1 (6 bases). Trimming cost V 0 bases and J 5 bases, with 16 bases left between them. The CDR3 is 16 residues long. The germline CDR1 and CDR2 sequences are MNHEY and SMNVEV (reference sequence). DNA for the CDR3: TGTGCCAGCAGTTTATCCCCTAGGGGGGCCCTATATGGCTACACCTTC. It encodes CASSLSPRGALYGYTF.

V usage is TRBV7-8 and J usage is TRBJ2-3, with unresolved D. Germline assignment: CDR1 SGHVS and CDR2 FQNEAQ. There are 16 residues in the CDR3. V lost 3 bases and J lost 3, with 16 bases in between. The chain's CDR3 is CASSFSPAGRTDTQYF. The DNA of the CDR3 is TGTGCCAGCAGCTTCTCACCGGCCGGCCGAACAGATACGCAGTATTTT.

A word on this clone: Other DNA sequences in the same sample also yield this CDR3. CDR3 sequence: CASSVGSGTGDYEQYF. For the CDR3, the DNA is TGTGCCAGCAGCGTAGGGAGTGGGACTGGGGACTACGAGCAGTACTTC. The rearrangement joins TRBV9 to TRBJ2-7; a weak D match, TRBD2 (6 bases). The CDR3 consists of 16 residues. Trimming left V 0 bases short and J 3 bases short, with 16 bases between. Germline CDR1 is SGDLS and CDR2 is YYNGEE.

The V and J genes are TRBV25-1 and TRBJ2-3, with 11 bases identical to TRBD2. This CDR3 spans 16 amino acids. V lost 4 bases and J lost 2; bases outside the gene matches: 5. Germline V gene sequence: CDR1 MGHDK, CDR2 SYGVNS. The CDR3 DNA reads TGTGCCAGCAGTGCTAGACTAGCGGGGTACACAGATACGCAGTATTTT. Protein: CASSARLAGYTDTQYF.

V and J are TRBV11-2 and TRBJ1-5, with D perhaps TRBD1 (6 bases). The CDR3 is made up of 16 amino acids. V lost 4 bases and J 0 bases, leaving 13 bases between the germline ends. Germline V gene lookup returns CDR1 SGHAT and CDR2 FQNNGV. CDR3 in amino acids: CASSYEGVDSNQPQHF. DNA of the CDR3: TGTGCCAGCAGCTACGAGGGGGTAGATAGCAATCAGCCCCAGCATTTT.

A single count supports this clone. The J gene is TRBJ2-2, the V gene TRBV5-1; 8 nucleotides align to TRBD1. This CDR3 comprises 15 residues. The germline gives CDR1 SGHRS, CDR2 YFSETQ. The V segment lost 2 bases and the J segment 5 bases; nucleotides outside the gene matches: 5. The CDR3: CASSFQGARTGELFF. CDR3 coding DNA: TGCGCCAGCAGCTTCCAGGGGGCGCGGACCGGGGAGCTGTTTTTT.

The chain couples TRBV2 to TRBJ2-2; possible D gene TRBD1, 7 bases. Germline loops: CDR1 SNHLY, CDR2 FYNNEI. Trimming cost V 10 bases and J 4 bases, with 13 bases left between them. The CDR3 length is 13 residues. The DNA for the CDR3 is TGTGCCACCAGGGGGGACGGCACCGGGGAGCTGTTTTTT. Its translation: CATRGDGTGELFF.

The sample holds one count of this clone. The V gene is TRBV19, the J gene TRBJ1-1; 11 positions agree with TRBD1. J was trimmed by 7 bases and V by 5 bases; bases with no gene match: 12. The germline CDR1 and CDR2 sequences are LNHDA and SQIVND (reference sequence). This CDR3 has 16 amino acids. The DNA of the CDR3 is TGTGCCAGTAGTCAAGGACAGGGGGCCAACAGCGGTGAAGCTTTCTTT. It translates to CASSQGQGANSGEAFF. Looking up the rest from reference TRBV19 and TRBJ1-1 gives the full variable domain: DGGITQSPKYLFRKEGQNVTLSCEQNLNHDAMYWYRQDPGQGLRLIYYSQIVNDFQKGDIAEGYSVSREKKESFPLTVTSAQKNPTAFYLCASSQGQGANSGEAFFGQGTRLTVV.

This clone was detected once. V and J are TRBV28 and TRBJ2-7, with 7 bases aligning to TRBD1. CDR1 is MDHEN and CDR2 is SYDVKM in the germline V gene. V lost 4 bases to trimming and J lost 2 bases; unmatched junction nucleotides: 11. The CDR3 consists of 16 residues. CDR3 in amino acids: CASSSYSGTAPYEQYF. The CDR3 bases are TGTGCCAGCAGTTCATACTCCGGGACAGCTCCCTACGAGCAGTACTTC.